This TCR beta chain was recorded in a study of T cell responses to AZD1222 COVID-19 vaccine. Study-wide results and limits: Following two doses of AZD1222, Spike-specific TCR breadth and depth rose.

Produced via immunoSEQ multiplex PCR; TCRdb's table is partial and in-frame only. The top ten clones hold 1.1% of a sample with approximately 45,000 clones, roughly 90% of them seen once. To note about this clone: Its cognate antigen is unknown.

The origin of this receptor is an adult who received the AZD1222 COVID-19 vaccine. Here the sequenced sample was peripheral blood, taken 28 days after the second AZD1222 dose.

The chain's CDR3 is CASSRGQGLNYGYTF. The CDR3 bases are TGTGCCAGTAGCCGAGGACAGGGGCTGAACTATGGCTACACCTTC. The V and J genes are TRBV19 and TRBJ1-2; 9 nucleotides agree with TRBD1. Germline loops: CDR1 LNHDA, CDR2 SQIVND (reference sequence). V lost 6 bases and J lost 2; bases outside the gene matches: 7. This CDR3 is built from 15 residues.